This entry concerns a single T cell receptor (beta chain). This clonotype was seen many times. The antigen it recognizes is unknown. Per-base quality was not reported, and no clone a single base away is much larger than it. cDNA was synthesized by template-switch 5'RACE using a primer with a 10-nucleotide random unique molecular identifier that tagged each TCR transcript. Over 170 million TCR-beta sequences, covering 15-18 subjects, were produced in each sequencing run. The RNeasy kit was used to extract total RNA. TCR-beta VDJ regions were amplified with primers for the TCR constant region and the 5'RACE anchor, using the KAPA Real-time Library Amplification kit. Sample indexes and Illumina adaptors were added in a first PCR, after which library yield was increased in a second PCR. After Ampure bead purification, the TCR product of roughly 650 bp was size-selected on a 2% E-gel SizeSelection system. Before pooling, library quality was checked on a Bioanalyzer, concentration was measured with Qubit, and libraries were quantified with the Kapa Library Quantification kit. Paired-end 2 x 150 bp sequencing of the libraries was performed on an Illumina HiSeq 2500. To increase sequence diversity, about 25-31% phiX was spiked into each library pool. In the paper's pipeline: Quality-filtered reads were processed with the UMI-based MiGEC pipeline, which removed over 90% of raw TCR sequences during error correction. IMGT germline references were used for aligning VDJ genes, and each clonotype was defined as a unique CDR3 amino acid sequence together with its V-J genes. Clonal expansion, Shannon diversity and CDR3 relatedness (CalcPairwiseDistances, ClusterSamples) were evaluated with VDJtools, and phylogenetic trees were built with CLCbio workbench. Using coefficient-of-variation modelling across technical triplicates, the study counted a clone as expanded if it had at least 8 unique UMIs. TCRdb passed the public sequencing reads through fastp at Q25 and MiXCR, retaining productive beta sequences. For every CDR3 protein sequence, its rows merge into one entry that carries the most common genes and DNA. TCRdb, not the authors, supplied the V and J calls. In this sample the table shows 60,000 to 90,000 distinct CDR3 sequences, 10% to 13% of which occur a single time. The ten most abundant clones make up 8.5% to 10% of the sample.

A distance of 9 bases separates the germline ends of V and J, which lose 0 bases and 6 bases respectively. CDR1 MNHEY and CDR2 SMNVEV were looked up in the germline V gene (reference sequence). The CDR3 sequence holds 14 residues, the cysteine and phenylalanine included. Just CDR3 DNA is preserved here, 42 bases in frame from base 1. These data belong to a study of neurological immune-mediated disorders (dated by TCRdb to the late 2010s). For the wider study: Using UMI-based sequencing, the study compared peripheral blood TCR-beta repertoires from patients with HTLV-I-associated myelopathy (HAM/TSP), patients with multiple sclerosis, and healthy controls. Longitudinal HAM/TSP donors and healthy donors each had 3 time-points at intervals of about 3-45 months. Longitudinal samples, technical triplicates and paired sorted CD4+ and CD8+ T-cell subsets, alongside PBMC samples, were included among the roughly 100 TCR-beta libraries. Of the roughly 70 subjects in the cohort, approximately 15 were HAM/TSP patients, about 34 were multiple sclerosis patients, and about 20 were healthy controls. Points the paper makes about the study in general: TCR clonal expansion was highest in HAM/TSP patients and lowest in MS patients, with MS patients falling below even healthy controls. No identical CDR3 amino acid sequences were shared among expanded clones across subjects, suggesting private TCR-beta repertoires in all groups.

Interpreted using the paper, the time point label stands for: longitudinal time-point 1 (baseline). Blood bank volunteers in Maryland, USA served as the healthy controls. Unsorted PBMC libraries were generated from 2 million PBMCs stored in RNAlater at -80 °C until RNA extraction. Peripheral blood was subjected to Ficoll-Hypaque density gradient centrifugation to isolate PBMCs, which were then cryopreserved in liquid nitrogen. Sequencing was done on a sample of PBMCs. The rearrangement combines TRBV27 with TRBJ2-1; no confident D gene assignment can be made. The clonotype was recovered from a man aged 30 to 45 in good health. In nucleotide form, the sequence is TGTGCCAGCAGTTTATCCCCAGAGGTCAATGAGCAGTTCTTC. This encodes CASSLSPEVNEQFF.